The entry that follows covers one T cell receptor beta chain sequence. Its target is unknown. Receiving focal radiation plus CTLA-4 blockade with ipilimumab were patients who had chemo-refractory metastatic non-small-cell lung cancer. The record originates from a study of radiotherapy plus CTLA-4 blockade in lung cancer. Study at large: An objective response was seen in about 17% of patients, and disease control in 30% to 35%. Study observations and caveats: Among reported predictors of response, early blood T cell clone dynamics with interferon-beta performed best. Blood saw expansion of tumor-derived TCR clones after radiotherapy plus ipilimumab.

Measured with immunoSEQ multiplex PCR; TCRdb has only the in-frame clones, and not every one. The sample shows some 110,000 clones, 70% to 85% of them seen only once. CDR3 length equals 16 residues. J was trimmed by 5 bases and V by 0 bases; bases with no gene match: 9. In germline, CDR1 is SGHRS, CDR2 YFSETQ. The rearrangement uses TRBV5-1 and TRBJ2-5; 8 positions agree with TRBD1. The source material was peripheral blood, sampled from a patient treated with radiotherapy plus ipilimumab. The sequence was collected from a human donor with non-small cell lung cancer that progressed on radiotherapy plus ipilimumab. Some clones in this sample may be carry-over from other donors' samples. CDR3 region: CASSLAPVTGAETQYF. The CDR3 DNA reads TGCGCCAGCAGCTTGGCCCCCGTGACAGGGGCGGAGACCCAGTACTTC.